A single sample is the source of the 9 T cell receptor beta chains below, sequenced in a study of cytotoxic CD8 clonotypes in ibrutinib-treated CLL. Generated by immunoSEQ multiplex PCR, the TCRdb table keeps only in-frame clones and is missing some. Of 160,000 or so clones in the sample, roughly 88% were seen once. This sample comprised PBMCs, obtained at disease progression, from a patient treated with ibrutinib. These receptors were obtained from a human donor with chronic lymphocytic leukemia.

The chain couples TRBV7-2 to TRBJ2-7; 9 bases match TRBD1. Trimming took 1 base from V and 3 from J; bases not matched to a gene: 4. CDR1 and CDR2 (germline): SGHTA, FQGNSA. CDR3 length: 15 residues. Written as DNA, the CDR3 is TGTGCCAGCAGCTTAGGGACAGGGGACTTCTACGAGCAGTACTTC. This codes for CASSLGTGDFYEQYF.

The chain joins TRBV7-9 to TRBJ2-7; D is perhaps TRBD1 or TRBD2 (5 bases each). CDR3 length equals 16 residues. Looked up from germline, CDR1 is SEHNR and CDR2 is FQNEAQ (reference sequence). V lost 5 bases and J 0 bases, leaving 17 bases between the germline ends. CDR3 in amino acids: CASSPRGSASSYEQYF. In nucleotides, the CDR3 is TGTGCCAGCAGCCCACGGGGCAGCGCGAGCTCCTACGAGCAGTACTTC.

J is TRBJ1-3 and V is TRBV5-1; tentatively, D is TRBD1 (6 bases). Per the germline V gene, CDR1 is SGHRS and CDR2 is YFSETQ. This CDR3 spans 15 amino acids. V lost 4 bases and J lost 1, with 12 bases in between. The CDR3 DNA sequence: TGCGCCAGCAGCCCAAGCAGGGGATCTGGAAACACCATATATTTT. It is translated as CASSPSRGSGNTIYF.

This chain's CDR3 is CASSLGREVYGYTF. The CDR3 nucleotides are TGTGCCAGCAGCTTAGGCAGGGAGGTCTATGGCTACACCTTC. The chain joins TRBV5-4 to TRBJ1-2; possibly TRBD1 for D (5 bases). CDR1 and CDR2 (germline): SGHNT, YYREEE (reference sequence). This CDR3 region has 14 residues. The V end lost 2 bases, the J end lost 4 bases, and 12 bases lay between the germline ends. Drawing the rest from reference TRBV5-4 and TRBJ1-2, the complete variable domain is ETGVTQSPTHLIKTRGQQVTLRCSSQSGHNTVSWYQQALGQGPQFIFQYYREEENGRGNFPPRFSGLQFPNYSSELNVNALELDDSALYLCASSLGREVYGYTFGSGTRLTVV.

The chain has TRBV11-3 and TRBJ2-1; 7 bases line up with TRBD2. With 5 bases clipped from V and 10 bases from J, the junction kept 5 bases outside the gene matches. CDR3 length equals 12 residues. In germline, CDR1 is SGHNT, CDR2 YENEEA. CDR3 nucleotide sequence: TGTGCCAGCAGCGTACAACTAGCGGAGCAGTTCTTC. Protein: CASSVQLAEQFF.

The chain joins TRBV9 to TRBJ2-7; D uncertain. Trimming stripped 0 bases from V and 4 bases from J, with 11 bases between. The CDR3 length is 14 residues. Germline V gives CDR1 SGDLS, CDR2 YYNGEE. The CDR3 coding sequence is TGTGCCAGCAGCGTAGGAATAGGGTCTTACGAGCAGTACTTC. Translated: CASSVGIGSYEQYF. The full variable domain, with the rest looked up from reference TRBV9 and TRBJ2-7, is DSGVTQTPKHLITATGQRVTLRCSPRSGDLSVYWYQQSLDQGLQFLIQYYNGEERAKGNILERFSAQQFPDLHSELNLSSLELGDSALYFCASSVGIGSYEQYFGPGTRLTVT.

This chain links TRBV27 with TRBJ2-1; TRBD1 agrees at 9 bases. After removal of 6 bases from V and 7 bases from J, the junction contained 13 bases not matched to a gene. The CDR3 runs 16 residues. Germline V gene sequence: CDR1 MNHEY, CDR2 SMNVEV (reference sequence). CDR3 residues: CASSLYIQGAHNEQFF. The CDR3 DNA is TGTGCCAGCAGCCTTTATATACAGGGGGCTCATAATGAGCAGTTCTTC.

The chain is built from TRBV5-8 and TRBJ1-2; D may be TRBD1 (6 bases). Germline V gene data show CDR1 as SGHTS and CDR2 as YDEGEE. The CDR3 runs 14 residues. Trimming removed 4 bases from V and 3 bases from J, with 13 bases in between. CDR3 in DNA: TGTGCCAGCAGCCCCAGGGGCTCCCACTATGGCTACACCTTC. Translation gives CASSPRGSHYGYTF.

A few counts support this clone. In nucleotides, the CDR3 is TGTGCCAGCAGTGAATGGTGGGGGCGGAAACTGTTTTTT. Residues: CASSEWWGRKLFF. The chain recombines TRBV2 with TRBJ1-4; D might be TRBD1 (6 bases). The germline V gene has CDR1 SNHLY and CDR2 FYNNEI. V shed 2 bases and J shed 11 bases, with 12 bases lying between them. There are 13 residues in the CDR3.